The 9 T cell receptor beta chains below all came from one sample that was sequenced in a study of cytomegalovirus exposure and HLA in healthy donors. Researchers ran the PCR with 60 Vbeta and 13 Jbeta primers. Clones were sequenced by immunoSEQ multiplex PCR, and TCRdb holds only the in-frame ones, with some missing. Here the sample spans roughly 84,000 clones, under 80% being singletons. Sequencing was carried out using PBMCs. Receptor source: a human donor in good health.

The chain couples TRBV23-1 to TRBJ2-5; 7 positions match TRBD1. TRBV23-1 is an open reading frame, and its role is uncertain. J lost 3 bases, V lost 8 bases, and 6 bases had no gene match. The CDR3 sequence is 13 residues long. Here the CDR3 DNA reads TGCGCCAGCTCTCCCGACAGGGAAGAGACCCAGTACTTC. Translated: CASSPDREETQYF.

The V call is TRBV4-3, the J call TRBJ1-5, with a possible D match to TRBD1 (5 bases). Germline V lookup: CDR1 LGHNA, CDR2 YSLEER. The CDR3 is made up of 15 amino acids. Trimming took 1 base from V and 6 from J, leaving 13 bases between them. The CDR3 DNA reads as TGCGCCAGCAGCCAAGTCTGGCAGGGCGGTCAGCCCCAGCATTTT. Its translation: CASSQVWQGGQPQHF.

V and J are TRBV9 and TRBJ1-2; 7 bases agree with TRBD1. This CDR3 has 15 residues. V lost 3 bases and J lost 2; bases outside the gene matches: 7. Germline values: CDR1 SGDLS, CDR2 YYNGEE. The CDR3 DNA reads TGTGCCAGCAGCGCTAGGGACAGATCGAACTATGGCTACACCTTC. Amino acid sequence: CASSARDRSNYGYTF.

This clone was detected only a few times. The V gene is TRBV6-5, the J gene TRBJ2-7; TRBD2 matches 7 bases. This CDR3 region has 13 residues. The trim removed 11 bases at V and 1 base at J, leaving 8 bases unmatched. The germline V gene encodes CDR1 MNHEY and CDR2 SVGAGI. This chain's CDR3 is CASQRGLSYEQYF. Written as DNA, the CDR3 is TGTGCCTCCCAGCGGGGCCTTTCCTACGAGCAGTACTTC.

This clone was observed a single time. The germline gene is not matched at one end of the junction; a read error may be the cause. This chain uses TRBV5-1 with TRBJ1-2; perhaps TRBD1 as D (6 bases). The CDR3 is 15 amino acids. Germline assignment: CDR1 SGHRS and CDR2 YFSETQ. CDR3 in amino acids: CASSLVPGESYGYPF. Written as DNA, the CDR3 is TGCGCCAGCAGCTTGGTCCCAGGGGAGAGCTATGGCTACCCCTTC. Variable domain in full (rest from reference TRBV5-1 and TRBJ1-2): KAGVTQTPRYLIKTRGQQVTLSCSPISGHRSVSWYQQTPGQGLQFLFEYFSETQRNKGNFPGRFSGRQFSNSRSEMNVSTLELGDSALYLCASSLVPGESYGYPFGSGTRLTVV.

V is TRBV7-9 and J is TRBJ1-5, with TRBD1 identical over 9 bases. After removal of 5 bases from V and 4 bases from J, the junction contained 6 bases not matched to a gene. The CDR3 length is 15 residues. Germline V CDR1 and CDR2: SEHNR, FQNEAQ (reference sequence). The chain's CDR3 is CASSPGTGWNQPQHF. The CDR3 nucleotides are TGTGCCAGCAGCCCTGGGACAGGGTGGAATCAGCCCCAGCATTTT.

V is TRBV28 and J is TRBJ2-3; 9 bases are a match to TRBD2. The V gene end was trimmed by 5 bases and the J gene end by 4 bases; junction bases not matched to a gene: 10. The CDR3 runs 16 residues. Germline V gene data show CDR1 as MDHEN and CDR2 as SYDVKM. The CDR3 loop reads CASSPQAGGIADTQYF. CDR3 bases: TGTGCCAGCAGTCCTCAAGCGGGGGGCATCGCAGATACGCAGTATTTT.

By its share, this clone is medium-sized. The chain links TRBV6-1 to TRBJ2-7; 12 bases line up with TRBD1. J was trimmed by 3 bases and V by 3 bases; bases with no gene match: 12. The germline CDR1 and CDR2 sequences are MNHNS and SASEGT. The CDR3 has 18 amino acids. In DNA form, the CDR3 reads TGTGCCAGCAGTGACGGGGACAGGGGGCCAATGATGCACTACGAGCAGTACTTC. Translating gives CASSDGDRGPMMHYEQYF.

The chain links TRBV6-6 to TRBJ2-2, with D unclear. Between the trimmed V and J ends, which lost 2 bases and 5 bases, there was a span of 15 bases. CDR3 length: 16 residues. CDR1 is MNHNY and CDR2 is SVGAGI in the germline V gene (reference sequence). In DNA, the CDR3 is TGTGCCAGCAGTTACCTGGGCAGGTCGGAAACCGGGGAGCTGTTTTTT. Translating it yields CASSYLGRSETGELFF.